A single sample is the source of the 12 T cell receptor beta chains below, sequenced in a study of long-term antiretroviral therapy in people with HIV. The authors ran the immunoSEQ assay, v3.0, at survey level. Method: immunoSEQ multiplex PCR; TCRdb's copy keeps in-frame clones and lacks some. The sample has 20,000 to 25,000 clones, approximately 90% seen once. Sequenced material: unsorted PBMCs, taken 2.3 years after starting antiretroviral therapy. The receptors stem from a man in his sixties with HIV.

This sequence joins TRBV5-1 and TRBJ2-5, with D maybe TRBD2 (6 bases). The CDR3 totals 15 residues. Germline assignment: CDR1 SGHRS and CDR2 YFSETQ. With 0 bases removed from V and 2 bases from J, the gap between germline ends came to 11 bases. The CDR3 sequence: CASSLDWGEQETQYF. In nucleotides, the CDR3 is TGCGCCAGCAGCTTGGATTGGGGGGAACAAGAGACCCAGTACTTC.

The rearrangement links TRBV7-2 to TRBJ1-2, with 9 bases matching TRBD1. The CDR3 has 14 residues. Germline CDR1 is SGHTA and CDR2 is FQGNSA. J was trimmed by 7 bases and V by 4 bases; bases with no gene match: 7. In DNA form, the CDR3 reads TGTGCCAGCAGCTCCGACAGGGGGACTGGTGGCTACACCTTC. The encoded protein is CASSSDRGTGGYTF.

V and J are TRBV27 and TRBJ2-1; possible D gene TRBD2, 6 bases. Looked up from germline, CDR1 is MNHEY and CDR2 is SMNVEV (reference sequence). Trimming shortened V by 2 bases and J by 0 bases, and 11 bases separated the two germline ends. The CDR3 length is 16 residues. For the CDR3, the DNA is TGTGCCAGCAGTTTAGGGGTAGCGGTCTCCTACAATGAGCAGTTCTTC. Protein: CASSLGVAVSYNEQFF.

CDR3 nucleotide sequence: TGTGCCAGCAACATCCTGGGGCGGAACACTGAAGCTTTCTTT. Amino acid sequence: CASNILGRNTEAFF. The chain links TRBV5-6 to TRBJ1-1, with a possible D match to TRBD1 (5 bases). CDR1 SGHDT and CDR2 YYEEEE come from the germline V gene. The ends were cut back, 6 bases at V and 1 base at J, with 13 bases in the middle. The CDR3 extends over 14 amino acids.

V is TRBV7-9 and J is TRBJ2-2; 9 bases fit TRBD1. Germline V CDR1 and CDR2: SEHNR, FQNEAQ (reference sequence). The CDR3 sequence is 15 residues long. Germline trimming cut 3 bases from V and 7 bases from J; bases unmatched to any gene: 6. The CDR3 protein is CASSFYRGRNGELFF. CDR3 bases: TGTGCCAGCAGCTTCTACAGGGGGCGTAACGGGGAGCTGTTTTTT. Full variable domain (rest looked up from reference TRBV7-9 and TRBJ2-2): DTGVSQNPRHKITKRGQNVTFRCDPISEHNRLYWYRQTLGQGPEFLTYFQNEAQLEKSRLLSDRFSAERPKGSFSTLEIQRTEQGDSAMYLCASSFYRGRNGELFFGEGSRLTVL.

The chain links TRBV28 to TRBJ2-7; tentatively, D is TRBD2 (5 bases). This CDR3 comprises 15 residues. V was trimmed by 6 bases and J by 4 bases, leaving 19 bases between them. Germline V gene data show CDR1 as MDHEN and CDR2 as SYDVKM. In DNA, the CDR3 is TGTGCCAGCAGCTACAAGTCATTTTCGGGGTACGAGCAGTACTTC. Amino acid sequence: CASSYKSFSGYEQYF.

The chain employs TRBV6-6 and TRBJ2-7; 11 bases are a match to TRBD1. V lost 4 bases and J lost 3; bases outside the gene matches: 5. Germline V gives CDR1 MNHNY, CDR2 SVGAGI (reference sequence). CDR3 length: 15 residues. The CDR3 region has the DNA TGTGCCAGCAGTTCCCCGGACAGGGGGCACTACGAGCAGTACTTC. This encodes CASSSPDRGHYEQYF.

This clone appeared a single time. V and J are TRBV7-9 and TRBJ2-3, with D unresolved. This CDR3 has 9 amino acids. Germline-derived CDR1 and CDR2 are SEHNR and FQNEAQ (reference sequence). Trimming stripped 7 bases from V and 9 bases from J, with 5 bases between. CDR3 bases: TGTGCCAGCACCCCAACGCAGTATTTT. It encodes CASTPTQYF.

V is TRBV7-9 and J is TRBJ2-1, with 11 positions matching TRBD1. V gave up 4 bases and J gave up 7 bases; unmatched junction bases: 12. The CDR3 is made up of 17 amino acids. Germline-derived CDR1 and CDR2 are SEHNR and FQNEAQ (reference sequence). CDR3 sequence reads: CASSSGAGDRGYNEQFF. As DNA, the CDR3 is TGTGCCAGCAGCTCCGGAGCAGGGGACAGGGGGTATAATGAGCAGTTCTTC.

The rearrangement links TRBV2 to TRBJ1-2; the D is unclear. The CDR3 runs to 13 residues. V was clipped by 2 bases and J by 5 bases, with 9 bases between them. Germline CDR1 SNHLY, CDR2 FYNNEI. The CDR3 here is CASSENPAYGYTF. Written as DNA, the CDR3 is TGTGCCAGCAGTGAAAATCCCGCTTATGGCTACACCTTC.

This clone has a single count. The chain is built from TRBV5-5 and TRBJ1-5, with 9 bases lining up with TRBD1. The V and J ends lost 2 bases and 9 bases, in that order; junction bases with no gene match: 15. In germline, CDR1 is SGHKS, CDR2 YYEKEE (reference sequence). This CDR3 spans 17 amino acids. CDR3 DNA sequence: TGTGCCAGCAGCTTTCGAGGGGGACAGGGTATGTTGGGGCCCCAGCATTTT. Protein sequence: CASSFRGGQGMLGPQHF. Supplemented by reference TRBV5-5 and TRBJ1-5, the full variable domain reads DAGVTQSPTHLIKTRGQQVTLRCSPISGHKSVSWYQQVLGQGPQFIFQYYEKEERGRGNFPDRFSARQFPNYSSELNVNALLLGDSALYLCASSFRGGQGMLGPQHFGDGTRLSIL.

The rearrangement joins TRBV18 to TRBJ2-3, with 9 bases matching TRBD2. V shed 8 bases, J shed 2 bases, and the junction held 20 bases outside the gene matches. Germline V gives CDR1 KGHSH, CDR2 LQKENI. The CDR3 covers 19 residues. The CDR3 DNA reads as TGTGCCAGCCTCGGCGGGCTTCTGGCGGGAGGGCCCCCCACAGATACGCAGTATTTT. Translated: CASLGGLLAGGPPTDTQYF.